What follows are 29 T cell receptor beta chains derived from one specimen sequenced in a study of T-cell memory formation after mild COVID-19. TCRdb passed the 5' RACE reads through MiXCR, listing each CDR3 protein once. The data show about 500,000 distinct CDR3 sequences, around 21% seen once. The specimen was PBMCs or a T cell subset sorted from them (not recorded which). The receptors here all came from an adult woman who had mild COVID-19 (a few samples of this study predate the infection). Cell type and time point are not known.

This clonotype showed up just a few times. The chain combines TRBV6-5 with TRBJ2-3; 9 nucleotides match TRBD2. After removal of 0 bases from V and 4 bases from J, the junction contained 2 bases not matched to a gene. The germline V gene has CDR1 MNHEY and CDR2 SVGAGI. The CDR3 runs 15 residues. The CDR3, as DNA: TGTGCCAGCAGTTACTCAGCGGGGGGAGCAGATACGCAGTATTTT. Its translation: CASSYSAGGADTQYF.

The chain employs TRBV24-1 and TRBJ1-2; possibly TRBD1 for D (5 bases). The CDR3 is 13 residues long. V was pared by 3 bases and J by 9 bases, with 13 bases between. Germline CDR1 KGHDR, CDR2 SFDVKD. The CDR3 nucleotides are TGTGCCACCAGTGATCAGGGTCCGAGGAGCTACACCTTC. Translated: CATSDQGPRSYTF.

This sequence joins TRBV18 and TRBJ1-3, with 7 nucleotides matching TRBD1. Germline CDR1 KGHSH, CDR2 LQKENI. The CDR3 loop spans 17 amino acids. V lost 5 bases to trimming and J lost 0 bases; unmatched junction nucleotides: 10. The CDR3 region has the DNA TGTGCCAGCTCATCACGTAACAGGGGCAGCTCTGGAAACACCATATATTTT. Encoded protein: CASSSRNRGSSGNTIYF.

The V and J genes are TRBV20-1 and TRBJ2-1; 9 bases align to TRBD2. The germline V gene has CDR1 DFQATT and CDR2 SNEGSKA (reference sequence). With 7 bases clipped from V and 4 bases from J, the junction kept 11 bases outside the gene matches. There are 15 residues in the CDR3. CDR3 sequence (DNA): TGCAGTGGCCCCCGGCTAGCGGGAAAATACAATGAGCAGTTCTTC. It yields the protein CSGPRLAGKYNEQFF.

This rearrangement joins TRBV11-2 to TRBJ2-1; 9 bases match TRBD2. This CDR3 is 16 amino acids long. The J segment lost 4 bases and the V segment lost 5 bases, leaving 9 bases of the junction unmatched. Germline V gene data show CDR1 as SGHAT and CDR2 as FQNNGV. The CDR3 loop is CASSPGSGRQYNEQFF. The CDR3 coding sequence is TGTGCCAGCAGCCCCGGCAGCGGGAGGCAGTACAATGAGCAGTTCTTC.

J is TRBJ2-1 and V is TRBV2; TRBD2 aligns across 7 bases. V gave up 5 bases and J gave up 5 bases; unmatched junction bases: 12. This CDR3 has 16 amino acids. Germline CDR1 reads SNHLY; CDR2 reads FYNNEI. The CDR3 nucleotides are TGTGCCAGCAGTCCAGAAGCAGCCGGGAGGCACAATGAGCAGTTCTTC. It codes for CASSPEAAGRHNEQFF.

Ten or more counts support this clonotype. The V call is TRBV5-1, the J call TRBJ2-3; D perhaps matches TRBD2 (6 bases). CDR1 is SGHRS, CDR2 YFSETQ, per germline. This CDR3 has 13 residues. Trimming took off 3 bases at V and 5 bases at J, with 10 bases between the two ends. The CDR3 spells CASSSRRGDTQYF. The CDR3 DNA sequence: TGCGCCAGCAGCTCCCGGCGGGGAGATACGCAGTATTTT. The whole variable domain, remainder taken from reference TRBV5-1 and TRBJ2-3, is KAGVTQTPRYLIKTRGQQVTLSCSPISGHRSVSWYQQTPGQGLQFLFEYFSETQRNKGNFPGRFSGRQFSNSRSEMNVSTLELGDSALYLCASSSRRGDTQYFGPGTRLTVL.

The chain employs TRBV20-1 and TRBJ2-7; D ambiguous. There are 13 residues in the CDR3. Germline V gene sequence: CDR1 DFQATT, CDR2 SNEGSKA (reference sequence). V lost 3 bases and J 2 bases, leaving 11 bases between the germline ends. The CDR3 nucleotides are TGCAGTGCTAGGAACACCCCCGCCTACGAGCAGTACTTC. Translating it yields CSARNTPAYEQYF.

This clonotype showed up many times. The chain carries TRBV4-2 and TRBJ2-2, with D uncertain. This CDR3 region has 16 residues. Trimming shortened V by 1 base and J by 1 base, and 10 bases separated the two germline ends. Germline CDR1 LGHNA, CDR2 YNFKEQ. The CDR3 DNA is TGTGCCAGCAGCCAAGGGGATAGCAGGAACACCGGGGAGCTGTTTTTT. Translating it yields CASSQGDSRNTGELFF.

The CDR3 bases are TGTGCCAGCAGCTTAAGGGCAGACTCCTATAATTCACCCCTCCACTTT. This translates into CASSLRADSYNSPLHF. This sequence joins TRBV7-9 and TRBJ1-6, with D uncertain. Germline CDR1 reads SEHNR; CDR2 reads FQNEAQ (reference sequence). This CDR3 is 16 amino acids long. The V gene lost 2 bases and the J gene lost 0 bases, with 8 bases spanning the gap.

The gene calls are TRBV7-9 and TRBJ2-1; 13 bases map to TRBD2. V shed 6 bases and J 3 bases; nucleotides not matched to a gene: 8. The CDR3 extends over 17 amino acids. The germline V gene encodes CDR1 SEHNR and CDR2 FQNEAQ (reference sequence). The CDR3 DNA sequence: TGTGCCAGCAGTCTGACTAGCGGGGGGTTTTACTACAATGAGCAGTTCTTC. Translating it yields CASSLTSGGFYYNEQFF.

The chain recombines TRBV18 with TRBJ2-3, with D possibly matching TRBD2 (5 bases). Deletions cut 6 bases from V and 6 bases from J, with 22 bases between. Germline V gives CDR1 KGHSH, CDR2 LQKENI. This CDR3 has 16 amino acids. CDR3 loop: CASSLPRTGRLDTQYF. The DNA for the CDR3 is TGTGCCAGCTCGCTCCCAAGAACGGGAAGGCTGGATACGCAGTATTTT.

V usage is TRBV10-3 and J usage is TRBJ1-1, with TRBD1 matching over 8 bases. CDR1 ENHRY and CDR2 SYGVKD come from the germline V gene. The CDR3 consists of 16 residues. V lost 5 bases and J lost 1; bases outside the gene matches: 9. The CDR3 protein is CAISNPRGRTNTEAFF. CDR3 DNA: TGTGCCATCAGTAATCCCAGGGGGCGAACGAACACTGAAGCTTTCTTT.

The V and J genes are TRBV5-1 and TRBJ2-1, with 7 bases lining up with TRBD2. The J segment lost 4 bases and the V segment lost 4 bases, leaving 14 bases of the junction unmatched. Germline V gene sequence: CDR1 SGHRS, CDR2 YFSETQ. The CDR3 sequence is 17 residues long. The CDR3 reads CASSLYLLAEGYNEQFF. As DNA, the CDR3 is TGCGCCAGCAGCCTGTACTTGCTAGCGGAAGGGTACAATGAGCAGTTCTTC.

This clonotype has just a few counts. This sequence joins TRBV4-2 and TRBJ2-5, with D possibly matching TRBD2 (7 bases). The CDR3 length is 15 residues. Germline V CDR1 and CDR2: LGHNA, YNFKEQ. V was pared by 3 bases and J by 2 bases, with 13 bases between. For the CDR3, the DNA is TGTGCCAGCAGCCATACCGCGGGGGCTCAAGAGACCCAGTACTTC. Amino acids: CASSHTAGAQETQYF.

The chain combines TRBV5-5 with TRBJ1-1, with no clear D. In germline, CDR1 is SGHKS, CDR2 YYEKEE (reference sequence). The CDR3 contains 14 residues. The ends were cut back, 4 bases at V and 2 bases at J, with 12 bases in the middle. The CDR3, as DNA: TGTGCCAGCAGCCCCTTTCCGGGAAACACTGAAGCTTTCTTT. As protein: CASSPFPGNTEAFF.

The sample holds a few counts of this clonotype. V gene TRBV6-5 combines with J gene TRBJ2-7, with TRBD1 matching 7 bases. This CDR3 spans 14 amino acids. Germline CDR1 MNHEY, CDR2 SVGAGI. Trimming at V came to 4 bases and at J to 4 bases, leaving 7 bases not matched to a gene. The CDR3, as DNA: TGTGCCAGCAGTTTCCGGGACAGCTTTTACGAGCAGTACTTC. This sequence encodes CASSFRDSFYEQYF.

Turning to this clonotype: This CDR3 is missing its conserved last phenylalanine or tryptophan, likely due to a read error. The DNA is omitted, as the CDR3 cannot be located on it reliably, and the CDR3 follows TCRdb's listing. The chain uses TRBV20-1 and TRBJ2-7; whether TRBD1, the table's D call, matches the DNA was not checked. The CDR3 spans 9 amino acids, including both terminal residues. Germline CDR1 is DFQATT and CDR2 is SNEGSKA (reference sequence). The CDR3 loop reads CSAIDYAAR.

On this clonotype itself: A read error is possible here, since a much larger clone lies one base away. The chain uses TRBV7-3 and TRBJ1-1, with no clear D. This CDR3 is 13 amino acids long. Germline CDR1 reads SGHTA; CDR2 reads FQGTGA. Trimming pared 4 bases from V and 1 base from J, leaving 7 bases between. CDR3 protein: CASSYTPNTEAFF. The CDR3 DNA follows: TGTGCCAGCAGCTATACACCGAACACTGAAGCTTTCTTT.

V is TRBV19 and J is TRBJ2-2; perhaps TRBD2 as D (6 bases). CDR3 length: 14 amino acids. Looked up from germline, CDR1 is LNHDA and CDR2 is SQIVND (reference sequence). Trimming shortened V by 3 bases and J by 6 bases, and 11 bases separated the two germline ends. CDR3 DNA sequence: TGTGCCAGTAGTATTTTGACTAGGTCCGGGGAGCTGTTTTTT. This gives the protein CASSILTRSGELFF.

This clonotype was observed a handful of times. The chain links TRBV12-3 or TRBV12-4 to TRBJ2-2; TRBD2 aligns across 7 bases. CDR3 length equals 15 residues. The V and J ends lost 5 bases and 6 bases, in that order; junction bases with no gene match: 9. The DNA of the CDR3 is TGTGCCAGCAGTGTTAGAGCGGGAAGGGCCGGGGAGCTGTTTTTT. Translation: CASSVRAGRAGELFF.

Only a few counts were recorded for this clonotype. This chain connects TRBV12-3 or TRBV12-4 to TRBJ2-3; D gene uncertain. The CDR3 sequence is 14 residues long. V dropped 6 bases and J dropped 2 bases, with 12 bases sitting between them. CDR3 residues: CASSRSSFTDTQYF. The CDR3, as DNA: TGTGCCAGCAGCCGGTCCTCTTTCACAGATACGCAGTATTTT.

Only a few counts were recorded for this clonotype. The chain has TRBV9 and TRBJ2-1; perhaps TRBD2 as D (6 bases). This CDR3 comprises 16 residues. CDR1 and CDR2 from the germline V gene are SGDLS and YYNGEE. The V end lost 0 bases, the J end lost 4 bases, and 14 bases lay between the germline ends. The DNA of the CDR3 is TGTGCCAGCAGCGTAGGGAGCGGGCTACTTTACAATGAGCAGTTCTTC. It encodes CASSVGSGLLYNEQFF.

The chain has TRBV3-1 and TRBJ2-3; 14 bases agree with TRBD2. Unmatched junction bases numbered 5, after V lost 3 bases and J lost 0 bases. The CDR3 loop spans 18 amino acids. The V gene's germline CDR1 is LGHDT and CDR2 YNNKEL (reference sequence). The CDR3 loop reads CASSQGLAGVSSTDTQYF. The CDR3 bases are TGTGCCAGCAGCCAGGGACTAGCGGGGGTCTCTAGCACAGATACGCAGTATTTT.

This clonotype was seen a few times. The rearrangement uses TRBV5-1 and TRBJ2-2; 7 bases line up with TRBD1. The CDR3 contains 16 residues. Germline CDR1 reads SGHRS; CDR2 reads YFSETQ. The J segment lost 3 bases and the V segment lost 0 bases, leaving 5 bases of the junction unmatched. CDR3: CASSLGGQVYTGELFF. The CDR3 nucleotides are TGCGCCAGCAGCTTGGGTGGACAGGTATACACCGGGGAGCTGTTTTTT.

This clonotype was picked up a small number of times. The chain uses TRBV20-1 and TRBJ2-1; TRBD2 agrees at 9 bases. The V segment lost 5 bases and the J segment 4 bases; nucleotides outside the gene matches: 3. Per the germline V gene, CDR1 is DFQATT and CDR2 is SNEGSKA (reference sequence). This CDR3 has 13 residues. CDR3: CSARGGAYNEQFF. DNA for the CDR3: TGCAGTGCTCGCGGGGGGGCGTACAATGAGCAGTTCTTC.

The rearrangement links TRBV4-3 to TRBJ1-1; unclear D gene. CDR1 LGHNA and CDR2 YSLEER come from the germline V gene. This CDR3 spans 13 amino acids. With 0 bases removed from V and 5 bases from J, the gap between germline ends came to 7 bases. CDR3 in amino acids: CASSQDIGTEAFF. CDR3 in DNA: TGCGCCAGCAGCCAAGATATCGGGACTGAAGCTTTCTTT.

The rearrangement uses TRBV30 and TRBJ2-1; possibly TRBD2 for D (6 bases). The germline CDR1 and CDR2 sequences are GTSNPN and SVGIG (reference sequence). CDR3 size: 16 residues. The V and J ends lost 4 bases and 0 bases respectively, with 16 bases between them. The CDR3 protein is CAWKRAGPSSYNEQFF. In DNA, the CDR3 is TGTGCCTGGAAACGGGCGGGGCCCAGCTCCTACAATGAGCAGTTCTTC.

This chain connects TRBV30 to TRBJ1-2; 7 nucleotides align to TRBD1. CDR1 is GTSNPN and CDR2 is SVGIG in the germline V gene (reference sequence). CDR3 size: 15 residues. V lost 0 bases to trimming and J lost 6 bases; unmatched junction nucleotides: 10. The CDR3 coding sequence is TGTGCCTGGAGTGTAGCGGTGACAGGGCCTAATGGCTACACCTTC. It yields the protein CAWSVAVTGPNGYTF.